This entry lists 7 T cell receptor beta chains sequenced from one sample in a study of shared clonotypes between healthy human individuals. Produced via immunoSEQ multiplex PCR; TCRdb's table is partial and in-frame only. The table has 500,000 or so clones, about 96% seen once; the top ten hold 0.05% to 0.07%. Sequencing was done on a sample of naive CD4+ T cells sorted from blood. The sample's subset: CD45RA+ positively selected. The receptor source for this set is a woman aged 30 to 39 in good health.

This chain joins TRBV5-1 and TRBJ2-5, with no clear D. Germline CDR1 and CDR2: SGHRS and YFSETQ. The CDR3 sequence is 15 residues long. The V end lost 0 bases, the J end lost 5 bases, and 14 bases lay between the germline ends. The CDR3: CASSLAASMRETQYF. For the CDR3, the DNA is TGCGCCAGCAGCTTGGCGGCCTCGATGAGGGAGACCCAGTACTTC.

This chain links TRBV6-5 with TRBJ1-2, with D possibly matching TRBD1 (5 bases). Germline lookup yields CDR1 MNHEY and CDR2 SVGAGI. Trimming removed 2 bases from V and 10 bases from J, with 20 bases in between. CDR3 length equals 15 residues. CDR3 DNA sequence: TGTGCCAGCAGTTACGCAGTCGCCGGGACCTACTCCTACACCTTC. Its translation is CASSYAVAGTYSYTF.

The chain couples TRBV5-1 to TRBJ2-3; D unclear. Germline CDR1 and CDR2: SGHRS and YFSETQ. The V end lost 0 bases, the J end lost 1 base, and 12 bases lay between the germline ends. CDR3 length: 16 amino acids. The CDR3 sequence is CASSLAYVQGTDTQYF. Here the CDR3 DNA reads TGCGCCAGCAGCTTGGCCTATGTGCAGGGCACAGATACGCAGTATTTT.

The gene calls are TRBV7-2 and TRBJ2-5, with 7 nucleotides matching TRBD2. The V gene end was trimmed by 3 bases and the J gene end by 5 bases; junction bases not matched to a gene: 6. The CDR3 extends over 14 amino acids. Germline assignment: CDR1 SGHTA and CDR2 FQGNSA. The CDR3 sequence is CASSFSSGWETQYF. CDR3 in DNA: TGTGCCAGCAGCTTCAGTAGCGGGTGGGAGACCCAGTACTTC. The whole variable domain, filled in from reference TRBV7-2 and TRBJ2-5, reads GAGVSQSPSNKVTEKGKDVELRCDPISGHTALYWYRQSLGQGLEFLIYFQGNSAPDKSGLPSDRFSAERTGGSVSTLTIQRTQQEDSAVYLCASSFSSGWETQYFGPGTRLLVL.

The chain employs TRBV2 and TRBJ2-1; 8 nucleotides line up with TRBD2. There are 14 residues in the CDR3. V shed 6 bases and J 3 bases; nucleotides not matched to a gene: 4. Germline values: CDR1 SNHLY, CDR2 FYNNEI. The CDR3 nucleotides are TGTGCCAGCAGGGGAGCGGGGGTCTACAATGAGCAGTTCTTC. This translates into CASRGAGVYNEQFF.

The J gene is TRBJ2-7, the V gene TRBV5-4, with 10 bases identical to TRBD2. Trimming took 0 bases from V and 2 from J; bases not matched to a gene: 2. Germline-derived CDR1 and CDR2 are SGHNT and YYREEE (reference sequence). This CDR3 has 15 residues. The CDR3 is CASSLGTSGTYEQYF. In nucleotides, the CDR3 is TGTGCCAGCAGCTTGGGGACTAGCGGAACCTACGAGCAGTACTTC.

The J gene is TRBJ1-1, the V gene TRBV6-6, with D perhaps TRBD1 (5 bases). The V gene lost 4 bases and the J gene lost 5 bases, with 8 bases spanning the gap. Germline-derived CDR1 and CDR2 are MNHNY and SVGAGI (reference sequence). The CDR3 covers 12 residues. The CDR3 loop reads CASSSGLTEAFF. DNA of the CDR3: TGTGCCAGCAGTTCGGGACTTACTGAAGCTTTCTTT.